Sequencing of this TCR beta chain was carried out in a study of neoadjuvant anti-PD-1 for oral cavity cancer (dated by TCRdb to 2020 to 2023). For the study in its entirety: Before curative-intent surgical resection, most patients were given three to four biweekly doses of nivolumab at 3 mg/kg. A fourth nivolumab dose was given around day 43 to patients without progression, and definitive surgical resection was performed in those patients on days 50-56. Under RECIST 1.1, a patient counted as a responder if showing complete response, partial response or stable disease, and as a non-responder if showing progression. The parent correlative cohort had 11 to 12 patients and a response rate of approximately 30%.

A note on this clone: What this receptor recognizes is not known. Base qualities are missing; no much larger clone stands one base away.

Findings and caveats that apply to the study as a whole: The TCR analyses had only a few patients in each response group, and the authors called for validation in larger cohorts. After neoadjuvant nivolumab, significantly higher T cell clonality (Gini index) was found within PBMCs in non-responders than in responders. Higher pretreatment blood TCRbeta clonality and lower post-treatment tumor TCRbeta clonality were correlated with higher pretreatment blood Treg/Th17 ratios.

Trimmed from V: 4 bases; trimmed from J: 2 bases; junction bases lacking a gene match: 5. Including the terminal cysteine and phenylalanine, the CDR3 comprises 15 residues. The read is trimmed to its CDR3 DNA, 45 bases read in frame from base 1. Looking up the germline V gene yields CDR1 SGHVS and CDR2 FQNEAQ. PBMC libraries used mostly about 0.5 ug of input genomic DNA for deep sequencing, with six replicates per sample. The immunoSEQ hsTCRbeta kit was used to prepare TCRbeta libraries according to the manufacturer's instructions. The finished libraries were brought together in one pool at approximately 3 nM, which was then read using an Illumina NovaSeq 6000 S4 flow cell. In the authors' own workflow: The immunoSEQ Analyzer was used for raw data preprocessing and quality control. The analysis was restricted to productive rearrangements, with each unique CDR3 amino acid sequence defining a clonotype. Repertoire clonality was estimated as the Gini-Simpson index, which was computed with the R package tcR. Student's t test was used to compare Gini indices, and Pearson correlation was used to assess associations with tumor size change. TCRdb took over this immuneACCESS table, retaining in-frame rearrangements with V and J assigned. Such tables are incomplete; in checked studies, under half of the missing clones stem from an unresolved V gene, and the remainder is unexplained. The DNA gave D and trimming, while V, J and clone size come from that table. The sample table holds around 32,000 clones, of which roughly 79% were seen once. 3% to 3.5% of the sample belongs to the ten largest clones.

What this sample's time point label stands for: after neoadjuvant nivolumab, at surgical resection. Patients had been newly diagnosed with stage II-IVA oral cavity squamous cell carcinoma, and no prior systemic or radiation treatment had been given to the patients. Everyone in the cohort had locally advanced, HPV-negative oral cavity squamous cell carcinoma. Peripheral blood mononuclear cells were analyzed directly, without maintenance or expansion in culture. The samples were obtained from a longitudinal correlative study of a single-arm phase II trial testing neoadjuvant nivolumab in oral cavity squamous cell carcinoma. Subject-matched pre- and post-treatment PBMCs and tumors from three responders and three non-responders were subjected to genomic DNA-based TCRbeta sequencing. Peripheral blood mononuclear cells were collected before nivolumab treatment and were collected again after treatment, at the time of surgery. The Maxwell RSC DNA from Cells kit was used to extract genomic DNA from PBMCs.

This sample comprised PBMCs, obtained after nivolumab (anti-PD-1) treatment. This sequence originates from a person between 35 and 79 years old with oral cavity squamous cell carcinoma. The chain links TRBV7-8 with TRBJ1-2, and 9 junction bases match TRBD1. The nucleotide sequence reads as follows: TGTGCCAGCAGCTCCCGGACAGGGGACAACTATGGCTACACCTTC. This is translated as CASSSRTGDNYGYTF.